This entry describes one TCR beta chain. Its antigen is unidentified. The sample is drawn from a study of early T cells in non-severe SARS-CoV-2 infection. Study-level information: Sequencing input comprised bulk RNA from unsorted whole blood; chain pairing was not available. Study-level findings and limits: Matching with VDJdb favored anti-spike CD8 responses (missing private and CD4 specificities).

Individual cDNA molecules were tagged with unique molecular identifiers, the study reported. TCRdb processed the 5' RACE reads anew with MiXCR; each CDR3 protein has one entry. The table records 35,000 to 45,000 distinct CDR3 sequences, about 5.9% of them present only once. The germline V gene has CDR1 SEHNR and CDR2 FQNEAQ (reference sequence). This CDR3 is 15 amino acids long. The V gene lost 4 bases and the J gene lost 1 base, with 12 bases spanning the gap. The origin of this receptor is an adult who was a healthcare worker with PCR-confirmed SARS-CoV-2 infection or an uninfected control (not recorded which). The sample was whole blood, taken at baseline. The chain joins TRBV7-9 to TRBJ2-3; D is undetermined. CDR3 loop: CASSSSVKRTDTQYF. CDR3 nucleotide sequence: TGTGCCAGCAGCTCGTCGGTAAAGCGCACAGATACGCAGTATTTT.